The next 11 T cell receptor beta chains were all read from a single sample in a study of control samples from healthy donors and cancer patients. Profiled with immunoSEQ multiplex PCR; TCRdb holds only in-frame clones, not every one. The sample contains 100,000 to 150,000 clones, approximately 90% of which appear only once. Sequencing was done on a sample of blood. Receptors were obtained from a young man in good health.

The chain joins TRBV19 to TRBJ2-7; 8 bases agree with TRBD1. The germline V gene encodes CDR1 LNHDA and CDR2 SQIVND (reference sequence). The CDR3 extends over 18 amino acids. J was trimmed by 0 bases and V by 4 bases; bases with no gene match: 14. This CDR3 is CASSTSSLRTGPSYEQYF. CDR3 DNA: TGTGCCAGTAGTACCTCCTCTCTTCGGACAGGGCCCTCCTACGAGCAGTACTTC.

This rearrangement joins TRBV11-2 to TRBJ2-7; no definite D call. CDR3 size: 11 residues. Germline V gives CDR1 SGHAT, CDR2 FQNNGV. Deletions cut 5 bases from V and 2 bases from J, with 4 bases between. The CDR3 nucleotides read TGTGCCAGCAGCGAGACCTACGAGCAGTACTTC. It is translated as CASSETYEQYF.

This clone was recorded only once. This CDR3 is CSARDRGVEYF. As DNA, the CDR3 is TGCAGTGCTAGAGATAGGGGGGTTGAGTACTTC. The chain couples TRBV20-1 to TRBJ2-5; D is perhaps TRBD1 or TRBD2 (6 bases each). The germline gives CDR1 DFQATT, CDR2 SNEGSKA (reference sequence). The CDR3 has 11 residues. V shed 0 bases and J shed 12 bases, with 11 bases lying between them.

This chain links TRBV25-1 with TRBJ2-1, with 7 positions matching TRBD1. V trimming: 4 bases; J trimming: 3 bases; junction bases outside the gene matches: 3. This CDR3 contains 14 residues. The germline CDR1 and CDR2 sequences are MGHDK and SYGVNS. The DNA for the CDR3 is TGTGCCAGCAGTGTTGGGACAGACTACAATGAGCAGTTCTTC. This gives the protein CASSVGTDYNEQFF.

This clone occurred once. V is TRBV19 and J is TRBJ2-3; TRBD1 matches at 7 bases. CDR1 LNHDA and CDR2 SQIVND come from the germline V gene (reference sequence). J lost 8 bases, V lost 4 bases, and 9 bases had no gene match. The CDR3 totals 14 residues. The CDR3 DNA reads as TGTGCCAGTAGTAGTGACAGGGCCCTATTTACGCAGTATTTT. It specifies CASSSDRALFTQYF.

This rearrangement joins TRBV6-1 to TRBJ1-4, with D tentatively TRBD1 (5 bases). V shed 2 bases and J shed 0 bases, with 10 bases lying between them. This CDR3 is 16 amino acids long. Per germline, CDR1 MNHNS and CDR2 SASEGT. This chain's CDR3 is CASSEWMTATNEKLFF. The CDR3 nucleotides read TGTGCCAGCAGTGAATGGATGACAGCAACTAATGAAAAACTGTTTTTT.

The chain is built from TRBV11-2 and TRBJ2-5, with 9 bases aligning to TRBD1. In germline, CDR1 is SGHAT, CDR2 FQNNGV. V lost 3 bases and J lost 9; bases outside the gene matches: 11. The CDR3 is 15 amino acids. The DNA of the CDR3 is TGTGCCAGCAGCTTGGCGACAGGGGGAGTTGGGGCCCAGTACTTC. Translation: CASSLATGGVGAQYF.

This clone has a single count. V and J are TRBV9 and TRBJ1-1; D is ambiguous. CDR1 is SGDLS and CDR2 is YYNGEE in the germline V gene. V shed 0 bases and J shed 0 bases, with 12 bases lying between them. There are 16 residues in the CDR3. Here the CDR3 reads CASSVATGLMNTEAFF. CDR3 coding DNA: TGTGCCAGCAGCGTAGCTACGGGCCTCATGAACACTGAAGCTTTCTTT. The full variable domain, completed using reference TRBV9 and TRBJ1-1, is DSGVTQTPKHLITATGQRVTLRCSPRSGDLSVYWYQQSLDQGLQFLIQYYNGEERAKGNILERFSAQQFPDLHSELNLSSLELGDSALYFCASSVATGLMNTEAFFGQGTRLTVV.

The V gene is TRBV7-8, the J gene TRBJ1-4; no clear D gene. Germline V gives CDR1 SGHVS, CDR2 FQNEAQ. This CDR3 region has 15 residues. With 1 base removed from V and 8 bases from J, the gap between germline ends came to 14 bases. Written as DNA, the CDR3 is TGTGCCAGCAGCTTAGTTGGGCAGTCACTGGAAAAACTGTTTTTT. Encoded protein: CASSLVGQSLEKLFF.

The chain is built from TRBV6-5 and TRBJ2-7, with unresolved D. Germline V gene lookup returns CDR1 MNHEY and CDR2 SVGAGI. V was cut by 8 bases and J by 3 bases, with 8 bases left in between. CDR3 length: 11 residues. The CDR3 loop reads CASQDFYEQYF. The CDR3 coding sequence is TGTGCCAGCCAAGATTTCTACGAGCAGTACTTC.

This clone was seen more than once but under ten times. The rearrangement joins TRBV7-2 to TRBJ1-5; tentative D call: TRBD1 (5 bases). Germline V gene lookup returns CDR1 SGHTA and CDR2 FQGNSA. The CDR3 contains 15 residues. The V gene lost 5 bases and the J gene lost 11 bases, with 22 bases spanning the gap. The CDR3 DNA reads TGTGCCAGCAGCGCTAAGGTCGGGGGGTTTTCGGCCCAGCATTTT. Residues: CASSAKVGGFSAQHF. Supplemented by reference TRBV7-2 and TRBJ1-5, the full variable domain reads GAGVSQSPSNKVTEKGKDVELRCDPISGHTALYWYRQSLGQGLEFLIYFQGNSAPDKSGLPSDRFSAERTGGSVSTLTIQRTQQEDSAVYLCASSAKVGGFSAQHFGDGTRLSIL.